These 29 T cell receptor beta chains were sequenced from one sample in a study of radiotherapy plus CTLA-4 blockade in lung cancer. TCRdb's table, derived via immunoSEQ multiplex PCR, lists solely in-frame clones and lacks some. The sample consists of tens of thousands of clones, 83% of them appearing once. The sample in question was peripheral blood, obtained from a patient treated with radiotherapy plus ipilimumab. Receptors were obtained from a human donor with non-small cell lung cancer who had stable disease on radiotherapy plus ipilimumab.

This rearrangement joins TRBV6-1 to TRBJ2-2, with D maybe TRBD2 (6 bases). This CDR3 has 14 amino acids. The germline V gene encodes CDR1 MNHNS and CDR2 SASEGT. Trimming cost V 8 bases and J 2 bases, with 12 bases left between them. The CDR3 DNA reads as TGTGCCAGCTGCCGGGACTTCAACACCGGGGAGCTGTTTTTT. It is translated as CASCRDFNTGELFF.

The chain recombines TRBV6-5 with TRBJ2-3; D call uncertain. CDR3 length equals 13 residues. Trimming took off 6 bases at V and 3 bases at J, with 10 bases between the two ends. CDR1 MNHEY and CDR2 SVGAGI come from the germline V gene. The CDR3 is CASSPGGTDTQYF. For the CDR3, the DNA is TGTGCCAGCAGCCCCGGTGGTACAGATACGCAGTATTTT.

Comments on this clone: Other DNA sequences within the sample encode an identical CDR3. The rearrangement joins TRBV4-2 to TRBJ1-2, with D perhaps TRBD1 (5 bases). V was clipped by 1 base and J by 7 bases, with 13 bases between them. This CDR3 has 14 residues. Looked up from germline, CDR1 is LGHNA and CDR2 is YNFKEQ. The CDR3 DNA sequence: TGTGCCAGCAGCCAAGGGGGGGAGCAAGCTGGCTACACCTTC. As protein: CASSQGGEQAGYTF.

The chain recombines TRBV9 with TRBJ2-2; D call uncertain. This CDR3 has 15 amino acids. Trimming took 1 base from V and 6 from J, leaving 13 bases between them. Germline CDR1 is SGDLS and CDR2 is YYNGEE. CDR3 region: CASSVIADFAGELFF. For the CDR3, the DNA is TGTGCCAGCAGCGTAATCGCCGATTTTGCCGGGGAGCTGTTTTTT.

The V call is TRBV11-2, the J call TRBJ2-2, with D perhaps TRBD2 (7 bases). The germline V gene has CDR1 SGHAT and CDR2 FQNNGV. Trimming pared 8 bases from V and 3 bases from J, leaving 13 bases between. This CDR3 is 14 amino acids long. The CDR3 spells CASAPGGHTGELFF. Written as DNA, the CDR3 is TGTGCCAGCGCACCGGGGGGCCACACCGGGGAGCTGTTTTTT.

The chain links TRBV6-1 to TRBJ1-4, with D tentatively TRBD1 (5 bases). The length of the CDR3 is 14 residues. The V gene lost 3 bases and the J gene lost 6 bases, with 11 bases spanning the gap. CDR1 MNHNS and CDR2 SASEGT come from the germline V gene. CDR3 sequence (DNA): TGTGCCAGCAGTGAGGGGGTGGGATATGAAAAACTGTTTTTT. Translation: CASSEGVGYEKLFF.

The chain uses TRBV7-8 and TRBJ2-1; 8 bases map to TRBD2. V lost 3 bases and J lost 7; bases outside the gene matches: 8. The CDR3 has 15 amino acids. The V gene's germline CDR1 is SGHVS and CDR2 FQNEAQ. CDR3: CASSLGTSPENEQFF. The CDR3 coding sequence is TGTGCCAGCAGCTTGGGGACTAGTCCGGAAAATGAGCAGTTCTTC.

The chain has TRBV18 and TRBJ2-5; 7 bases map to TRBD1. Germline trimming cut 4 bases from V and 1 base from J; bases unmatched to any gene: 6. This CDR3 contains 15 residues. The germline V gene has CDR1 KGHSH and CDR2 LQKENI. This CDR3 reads CASSLGQLPQETQYF. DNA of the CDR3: TGTGCCAGCTCACTGGGACAGCTCCCCCAAGAGACCCAGTACTTC.

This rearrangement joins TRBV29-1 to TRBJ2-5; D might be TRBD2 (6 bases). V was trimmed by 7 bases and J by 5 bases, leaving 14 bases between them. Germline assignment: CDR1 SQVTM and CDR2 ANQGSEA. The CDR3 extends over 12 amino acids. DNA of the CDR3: TGCAGCGGGAGGGAGTCGGCGGAGACCCAGTACTTC. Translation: CSGRESAETQYF. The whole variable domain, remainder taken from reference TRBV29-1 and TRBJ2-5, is SAVISQKPSRDICQRGTSLTIQCQVDSQVTMMFWYRQQPGQSLTLIATANQGSEATYESGFVIDKFPISRPNLTFSTLTVSNMSPEDSSIYLCSGRESAETQYFGPGTRLLVL.

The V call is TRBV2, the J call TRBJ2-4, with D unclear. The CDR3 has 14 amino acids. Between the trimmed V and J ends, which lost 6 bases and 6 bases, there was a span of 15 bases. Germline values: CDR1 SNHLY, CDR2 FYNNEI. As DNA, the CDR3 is TGTGCCAGCAGCCCCGGAAAGCCTTTAAACATTCAGTACTTC. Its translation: CASSPGKPLNIQYF.

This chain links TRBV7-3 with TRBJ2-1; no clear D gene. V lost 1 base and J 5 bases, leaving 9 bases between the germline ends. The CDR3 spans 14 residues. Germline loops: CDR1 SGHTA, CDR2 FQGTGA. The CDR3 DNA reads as TGTGCCAGCAGCTTAAACCTCCAAAACAATGAGCAGTTCTTC. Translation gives CASSLNLQNNEQFF.

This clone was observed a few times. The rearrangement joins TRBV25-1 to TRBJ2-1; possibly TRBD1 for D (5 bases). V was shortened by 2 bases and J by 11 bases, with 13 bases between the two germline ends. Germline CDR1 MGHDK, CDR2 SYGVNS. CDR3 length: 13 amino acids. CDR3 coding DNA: TGTGCCAGCAGTGAACAGTCAGGGCCCAAGCAGTTCTTC. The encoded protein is CASSEQSGPKQFF.

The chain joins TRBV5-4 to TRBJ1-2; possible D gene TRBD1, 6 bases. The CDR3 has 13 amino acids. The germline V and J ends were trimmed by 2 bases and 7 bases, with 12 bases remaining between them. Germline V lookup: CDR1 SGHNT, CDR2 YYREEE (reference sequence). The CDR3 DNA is TGTGCCAGCAGCTTACAGGGTACGCGTGGCTACACCTTC. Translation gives CASSLQGTRGYTF.

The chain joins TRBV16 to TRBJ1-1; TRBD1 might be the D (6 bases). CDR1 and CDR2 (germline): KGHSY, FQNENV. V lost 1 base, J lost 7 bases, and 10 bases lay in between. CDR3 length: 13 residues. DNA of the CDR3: TGTGCCAGCAGCCAATTTAGGGACAATGAAGCTTTCTTT. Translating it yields CASSQFRDNEAFF.

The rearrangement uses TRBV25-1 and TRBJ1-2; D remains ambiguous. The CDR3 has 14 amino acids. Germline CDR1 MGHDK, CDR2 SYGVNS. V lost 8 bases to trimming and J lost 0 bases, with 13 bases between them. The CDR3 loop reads CASYFGSANYGYTF. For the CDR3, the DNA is TGTGCCAGCTATTTCGGATCGGCTAACTATGGCTACACCTTC.

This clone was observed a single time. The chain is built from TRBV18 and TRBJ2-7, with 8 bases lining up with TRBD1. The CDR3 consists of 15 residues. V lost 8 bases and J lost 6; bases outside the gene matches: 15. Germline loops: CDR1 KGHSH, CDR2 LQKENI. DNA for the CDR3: TGTGCCAGCCAGGGGCCAGAAGGGACAGGAACCGAGCAGTACTTC. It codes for CASQGPEGTGTEQYF.

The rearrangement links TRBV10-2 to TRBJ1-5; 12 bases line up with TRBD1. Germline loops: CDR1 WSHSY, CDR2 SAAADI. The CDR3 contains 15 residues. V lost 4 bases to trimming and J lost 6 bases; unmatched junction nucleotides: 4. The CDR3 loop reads CASSGGTGGGQPQHF. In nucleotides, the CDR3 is TGCGCCAGCAGTGGTGGGACAGGGGGCGGTCAGCCCCAGCATTTT.

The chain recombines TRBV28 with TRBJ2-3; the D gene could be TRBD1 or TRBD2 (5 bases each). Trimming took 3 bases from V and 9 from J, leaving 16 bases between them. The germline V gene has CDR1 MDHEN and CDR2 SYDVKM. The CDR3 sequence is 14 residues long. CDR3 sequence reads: CASSLQGLATTQYF. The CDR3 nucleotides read TGTGCCAGCAGTTTGCAGGGTCTAGCTACAACGCAGTATTTT.

DNA for the CDR3: TGTGCCAGCAGCTCCGGACAGGGGGTAGGACAGCCCCAGCATTTT. This codes for CASSSGQGVGQPQHF. The rearrangement joins TRBV7-9 to TRBJ1-5; TRBD1 aligns across 10 bases. The germline gives CDR1 SEHNR, CDR2 FQNEAQ (reference sequence). With V trimmed by 4 bases and J by 7 bases, 7 bases remained unmatched. The CDR3 is made up of 15 amino acids.

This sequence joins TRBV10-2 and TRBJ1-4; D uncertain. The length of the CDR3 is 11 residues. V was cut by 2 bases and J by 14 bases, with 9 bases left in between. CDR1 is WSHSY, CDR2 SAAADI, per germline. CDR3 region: CASSERAWLFF. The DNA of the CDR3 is TGCGCCAGCAGTGAGAGGGCGTGGCTGTTTTTT.

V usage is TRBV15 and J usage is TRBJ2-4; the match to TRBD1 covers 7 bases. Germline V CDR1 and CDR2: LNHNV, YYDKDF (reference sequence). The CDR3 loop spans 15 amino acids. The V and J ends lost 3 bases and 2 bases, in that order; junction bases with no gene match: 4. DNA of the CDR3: TGTGCCACCAGCAGTCCACAGGGGTCCAAAAACATTCAGTACTTC. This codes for CATSSPQGSKNIQYF.

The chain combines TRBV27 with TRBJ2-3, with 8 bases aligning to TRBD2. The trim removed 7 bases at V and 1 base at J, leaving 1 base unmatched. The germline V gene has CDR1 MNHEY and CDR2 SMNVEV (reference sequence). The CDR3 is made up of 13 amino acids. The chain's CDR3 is CASKGLGTDTQYF. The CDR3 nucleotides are TGTGCCAGCAAGGGACTAGGCACAGATACGCAGTATTTT.

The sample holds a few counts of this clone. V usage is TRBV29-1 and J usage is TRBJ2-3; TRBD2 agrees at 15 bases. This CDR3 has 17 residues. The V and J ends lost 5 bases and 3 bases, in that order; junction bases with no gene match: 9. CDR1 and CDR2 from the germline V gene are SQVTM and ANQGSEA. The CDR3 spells CSVSGLAGGLWTDTQYF. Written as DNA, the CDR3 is TGCAGCGTTTCCGGACTAGCGGGGGGGCTATGGACAGATACGCAGTATTTT.

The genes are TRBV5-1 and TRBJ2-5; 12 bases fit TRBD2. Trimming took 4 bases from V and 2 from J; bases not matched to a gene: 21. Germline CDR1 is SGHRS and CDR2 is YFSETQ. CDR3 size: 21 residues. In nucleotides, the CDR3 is TGCGCCAGCAGCAAGGGACAGCCGGAGCCGACTAGCGGGGGATTACAAGAGACCCAGTACTTC. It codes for CASSKGQPEPTSGGLQETQYF.

The CDR3 loop reads CASSGDRGNEQYF. Here the CDR3 DNA reads TGTGCCAGCAGTGGGGACAGGGGCAACGAGCAGTACTTC. The J gene is TRBJ2-7, the V gene TRBV2, with 10 nucleotides matching TRBD1. Germline lookup yields CDR1 SNHLY and CDR2 FYNNEI. J lost 5 bases, V lost 4 bases, and 2 bases had no gene match. This CDR3 contains 13 residues.

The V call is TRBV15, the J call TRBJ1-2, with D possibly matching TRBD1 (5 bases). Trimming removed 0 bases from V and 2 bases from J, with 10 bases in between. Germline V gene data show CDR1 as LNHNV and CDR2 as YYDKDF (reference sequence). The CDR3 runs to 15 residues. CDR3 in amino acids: CATSRDGTVNYGYTF. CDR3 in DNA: TGTGCCACCAGCAGAGATGGGACGGTAAACTATGGCTACACCTTC.

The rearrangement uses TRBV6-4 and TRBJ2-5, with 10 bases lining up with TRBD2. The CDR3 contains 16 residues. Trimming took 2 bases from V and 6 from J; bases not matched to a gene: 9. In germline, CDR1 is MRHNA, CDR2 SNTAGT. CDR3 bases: TGTGCCAGCAGTGACGAGGGACTAGCGAATTGTCAGACCCAGTACTTC. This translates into CASSDEGLANCQTQYF.

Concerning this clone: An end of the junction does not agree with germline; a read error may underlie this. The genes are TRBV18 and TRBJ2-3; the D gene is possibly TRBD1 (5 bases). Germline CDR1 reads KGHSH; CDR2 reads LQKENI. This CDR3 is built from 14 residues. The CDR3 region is CAGSRQTSTDTQYF. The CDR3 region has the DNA TGTGCCGGCTCAAGACAGACTAGCACAGATACGCAGTATTTT.

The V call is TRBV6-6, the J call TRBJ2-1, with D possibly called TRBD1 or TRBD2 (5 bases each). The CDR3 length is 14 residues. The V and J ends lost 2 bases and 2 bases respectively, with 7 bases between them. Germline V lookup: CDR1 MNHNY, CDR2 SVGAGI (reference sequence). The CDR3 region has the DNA TGTGCCAGCAGTTACGGGACCACCTACAATGAGCAGTTCTTC. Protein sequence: CASSYGTTYNEQFF.